Listed here are 3 T cell receptor beta chains from one sample, sequenced in a study of shared clonotypes between healthy human individuals. Using immunoSEQ multiplex PCR, the repertoire was profiled, and TCRdb retains in-frame clones only, with some absent. The sample lists approximately 350,000 clones, roughly 96% occurring once. The sequenced material came from memory CD8+ T cells sorted from blood. This sample's subset: CD45RO+ cells pooled with CCR7-negative TemRA cells. These receptors were collected from a man aged 25-45 years in good health.

J is TRBJ1-4 and V is TRBV28; 8 bases match TRBD1. The CDR3 sequence is 14 residues long. After removal of 4 bases from V and 8 bases from J, the junction contained 6 bases not matched to a gene. Per the germline V gene, CDR1 is MDHEN and CDR2 is SYDVKM. CDR3 loop: CASSSGQVHEKLFF. CDR3 DNA sequence: TGTGCCAGCAGTTCGGGACAGGTCCACGAAAAACTGTTTTTT.

The chain couples TRBV5-4 to TRBJ2-3; 11 bases agree with TRBD2. The trim removed 0 bases at V and 3 bases at J, leaving 3 bases unmatched. The CDR3 is 16 residues long. Looked up from germline, CDR1 is SGHNT and CDR2 is YYREEE (reference sequence). The CDR3 sequence is CASSLVTSGRTDTQYF. CDR3 nucleotide sequence: TGTGCCAGCAGCTTGGTAACTAGCGGGAGAACAGATACGCAGTATTTT.

This chain joins TRBV6-1 and TRBJ2-7; D may correspond to TRBD1 or TRBD2 (5 bases each). CDR3 size: 13 residues. CDR1 MNHNS and CDR2 SASEGT come from the germline V gene. Trimming took 5 bases from V and 3 from J, leaving 11 bases between them. CDR3 residues: CASSPGPFYEQYF. The CDR3 coding sequence is TGTGCCAGCAGTCCGGGACCGTTCTACGAGCAGTACTTC.